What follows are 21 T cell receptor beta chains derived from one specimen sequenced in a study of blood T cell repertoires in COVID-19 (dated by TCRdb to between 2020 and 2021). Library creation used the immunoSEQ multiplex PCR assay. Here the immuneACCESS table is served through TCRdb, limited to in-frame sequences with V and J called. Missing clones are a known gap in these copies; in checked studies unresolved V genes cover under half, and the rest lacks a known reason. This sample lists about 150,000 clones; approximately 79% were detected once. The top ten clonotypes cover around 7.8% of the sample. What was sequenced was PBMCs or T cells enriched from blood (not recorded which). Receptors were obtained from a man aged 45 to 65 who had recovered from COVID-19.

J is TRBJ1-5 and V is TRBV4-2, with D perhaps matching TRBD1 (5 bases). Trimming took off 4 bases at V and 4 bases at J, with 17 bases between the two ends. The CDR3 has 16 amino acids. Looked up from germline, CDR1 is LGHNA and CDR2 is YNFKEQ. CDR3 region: CASSPLGEGINQPQHF. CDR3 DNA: TGTGCCAGCAGCCCTTTGGGGGAGGGCATTAATCAGCCCCAGCATTTT.

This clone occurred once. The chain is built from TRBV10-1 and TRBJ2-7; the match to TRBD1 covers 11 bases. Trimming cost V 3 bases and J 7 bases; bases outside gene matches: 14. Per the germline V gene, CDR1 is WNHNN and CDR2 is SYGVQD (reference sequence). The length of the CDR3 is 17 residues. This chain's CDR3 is CASSDLNQGQGAEEQYF. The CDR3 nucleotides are TGCGCCAGCAGTGACCTCAACCAAGGACAGGGGGCTGAAGAGCAGTACTTC.

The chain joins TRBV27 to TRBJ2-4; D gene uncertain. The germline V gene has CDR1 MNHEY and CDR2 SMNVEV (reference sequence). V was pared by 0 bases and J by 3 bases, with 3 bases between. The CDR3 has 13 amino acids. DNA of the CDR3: TGTGCCAGCAGTTTATCCCTCAAAAACATTCAGTACTTC. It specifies CASSLSLKNIQYF.

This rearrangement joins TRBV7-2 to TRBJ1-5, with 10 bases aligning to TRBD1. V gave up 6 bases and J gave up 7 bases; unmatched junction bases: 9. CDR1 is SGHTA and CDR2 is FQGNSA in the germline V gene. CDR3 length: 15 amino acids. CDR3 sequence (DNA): TGTGCCAGCAGTCTTGACAGGGGGCTTAAACAGCCCCAGCATTTT. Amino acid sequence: CASSLDRGLKQPQHF.

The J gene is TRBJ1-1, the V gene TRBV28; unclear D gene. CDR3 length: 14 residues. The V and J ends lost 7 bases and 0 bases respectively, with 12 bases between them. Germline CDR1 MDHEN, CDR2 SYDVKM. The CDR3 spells CASITPSVNTEAFF. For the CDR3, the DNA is TGTGCCAGCATTACGCCCTCAGTGAACACTGAAGCTTTCTTT.

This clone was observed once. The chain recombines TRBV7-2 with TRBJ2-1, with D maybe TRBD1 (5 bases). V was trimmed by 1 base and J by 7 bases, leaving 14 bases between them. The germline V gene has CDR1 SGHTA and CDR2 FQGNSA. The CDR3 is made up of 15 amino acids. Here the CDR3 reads CASSLGGALGNEQFF. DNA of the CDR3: TGTGCCAGCAGCTTAGGTGGGGCCTTGGGGAATGAGCAGTTCTTC.

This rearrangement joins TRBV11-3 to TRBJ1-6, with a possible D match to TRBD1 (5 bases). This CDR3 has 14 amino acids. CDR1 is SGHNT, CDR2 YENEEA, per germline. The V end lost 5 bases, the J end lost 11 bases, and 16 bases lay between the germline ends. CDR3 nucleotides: TGTGCCAGCAGCCGGGGGACCGTCGATGCACCCCTCCACTTT. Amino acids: CASSRGTVDAPLHF.

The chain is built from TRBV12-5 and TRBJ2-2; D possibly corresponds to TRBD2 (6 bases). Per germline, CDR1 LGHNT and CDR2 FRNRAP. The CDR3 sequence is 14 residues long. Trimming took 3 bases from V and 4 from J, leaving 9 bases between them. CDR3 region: CASGLLAGTGELFF. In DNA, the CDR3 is TGTGCTAGTGGTTTACTAGCTGGCACCGGGGAGCTGTTTTTT.

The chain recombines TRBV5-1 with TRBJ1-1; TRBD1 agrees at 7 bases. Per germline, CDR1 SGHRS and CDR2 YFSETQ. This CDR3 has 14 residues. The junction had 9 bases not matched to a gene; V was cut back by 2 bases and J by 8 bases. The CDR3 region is CASSFKAGGGEAFF. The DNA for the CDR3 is TGCGCCAGCAGCTTTAAGGCAGGGGGTGGCGAAGCTTTCTTT.

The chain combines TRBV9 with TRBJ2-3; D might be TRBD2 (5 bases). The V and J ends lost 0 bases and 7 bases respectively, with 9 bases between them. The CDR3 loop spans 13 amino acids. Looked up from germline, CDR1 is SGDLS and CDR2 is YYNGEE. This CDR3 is CASSVGGKNTQYF. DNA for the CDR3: TGTGCCAGCAGCGTAGGAGGGAAGAATACGCAGTATTTT.

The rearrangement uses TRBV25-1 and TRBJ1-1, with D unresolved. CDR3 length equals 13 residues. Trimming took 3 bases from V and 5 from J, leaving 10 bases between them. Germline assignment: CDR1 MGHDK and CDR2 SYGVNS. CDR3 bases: TGTGCCAGCAGTGACCCGCGGGGTACTGAAGCTTTCTTT. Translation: CASSDPRGTEAFF.

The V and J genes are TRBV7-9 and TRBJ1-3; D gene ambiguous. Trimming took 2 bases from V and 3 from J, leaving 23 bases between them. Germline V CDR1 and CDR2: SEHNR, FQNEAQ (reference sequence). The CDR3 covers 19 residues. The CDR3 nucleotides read TGTGCCAGCAGCTTACGTTGGGCGACCGGTCGGTTTGATGGAAACACCATATATTTT. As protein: CASSLRWATGRFDGNTIYF.

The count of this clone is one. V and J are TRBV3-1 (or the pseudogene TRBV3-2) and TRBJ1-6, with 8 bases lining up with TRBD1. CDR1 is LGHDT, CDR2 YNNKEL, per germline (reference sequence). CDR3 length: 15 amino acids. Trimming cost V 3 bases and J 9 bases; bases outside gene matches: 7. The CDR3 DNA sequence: TGTGCCAGCAGCCACCGGGACAGGCAAGGTTCACCCCTCCACTTT. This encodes CASSHRDRQGSPLHF.

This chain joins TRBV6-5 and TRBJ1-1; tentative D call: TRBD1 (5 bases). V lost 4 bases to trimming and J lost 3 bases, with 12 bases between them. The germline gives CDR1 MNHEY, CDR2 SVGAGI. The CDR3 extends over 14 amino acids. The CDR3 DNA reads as TGTGCCAGCAGTTTGAACAGGTGGGACACTGAAGCTTTCTTT. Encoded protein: CASSLNRWDTEAFF.

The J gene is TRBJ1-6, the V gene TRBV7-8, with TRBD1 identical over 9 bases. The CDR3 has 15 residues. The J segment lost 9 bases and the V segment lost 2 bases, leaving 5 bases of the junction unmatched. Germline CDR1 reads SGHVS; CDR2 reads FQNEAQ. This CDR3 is CASSLRQGVASPLHF. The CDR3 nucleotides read TGTGCCAGCAGCTTAAGACAGGGGGTTGCTTCACCCCTCCACTTT.

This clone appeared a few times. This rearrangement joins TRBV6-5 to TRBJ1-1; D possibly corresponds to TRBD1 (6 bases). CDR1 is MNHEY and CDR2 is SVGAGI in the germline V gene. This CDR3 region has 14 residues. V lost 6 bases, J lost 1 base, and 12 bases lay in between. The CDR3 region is CASRRTGRNTEAFF. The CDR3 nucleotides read TGTGCCAGCAGAAGAACAGGGAGGAACACTGAAGCTTTCTTT.

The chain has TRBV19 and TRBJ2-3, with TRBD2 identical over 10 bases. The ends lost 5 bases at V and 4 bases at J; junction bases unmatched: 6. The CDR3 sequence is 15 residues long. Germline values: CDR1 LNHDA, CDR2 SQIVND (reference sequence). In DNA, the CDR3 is TGTGCCAGTAGTGCAGCTAGCGGGGGACCAGATACGCAGTATTTT. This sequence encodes CASSAASGGPDTQYF.

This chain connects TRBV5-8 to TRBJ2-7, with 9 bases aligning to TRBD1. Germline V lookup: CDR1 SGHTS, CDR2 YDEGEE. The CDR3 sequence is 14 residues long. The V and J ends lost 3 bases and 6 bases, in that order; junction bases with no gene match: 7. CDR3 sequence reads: CASSSAGQGFEQYF. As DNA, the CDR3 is TGTGCCAGCAGCTCGGCGGGACAGGGTTTCGAGCAGTACTTC.

The DNA for the CDR3 is TGTGCCAGCTGGACAGGGTTTCAGCCCCAGCATTTT. Amino acids: CASWTGFQPQHF. V is TRBV27 and J is TRBJ1-5; 8 nucleotides align to TRBD1. This CDR3 contains 12 residues. CDR1 and CDR2 (germline): MNHEY, SMNVEV (reference sequence). The ends lost 8 bases at V and 6 bases at J; junction bases unmatched: 3.

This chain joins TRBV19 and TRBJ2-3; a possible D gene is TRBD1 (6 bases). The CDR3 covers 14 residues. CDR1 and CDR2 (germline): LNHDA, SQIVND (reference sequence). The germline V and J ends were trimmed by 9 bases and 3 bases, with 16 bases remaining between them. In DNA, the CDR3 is TGTGCCAGCGTTAAGACAGGTCAAACAGATACGCAGTATTTT. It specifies CASVKTGQTDTQYF.

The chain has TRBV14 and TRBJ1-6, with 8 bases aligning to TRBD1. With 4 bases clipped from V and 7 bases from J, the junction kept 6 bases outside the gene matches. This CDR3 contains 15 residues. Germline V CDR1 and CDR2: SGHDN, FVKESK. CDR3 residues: CASSRRQGSNSPLHF. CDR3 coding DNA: TGTGCCAGCAGCCGAAGACAGGGGTCAAATTCACCCCTCCACTTT.